This T cell receptor (beta chain) was identified during a study of PD-L1 blockade in urothelial cancer. The wider study: Patients had received 0 to 3 prior chemotherapy regimens. At 6 weeks and at 3 weeks (second dose) after treatment start, blood was analyzed.

V trimming: 3 bases; J trimming: 6 bases; junction bases outside the gene matches: 3. Germline V CDR1 and CDR2: MNHEY, SMNVEV (reference sequence). The CDR3 sequence is 13 residues long. Generated by immunoSEQ multiplex PCR, the TCRdb table keeps only in-frame clones and is missing some. The sample has tens of thousands of clones; more than 75% are singletons. Time point reported: peripheral blood 6 weeks after treatment start. Patients presented with locally advanced or metastatic urothelial carcinoma. For each patient, 1 to 8 samples were obtained, pretreatment and on-treatment. This clone came up a few times.

The sequence was obtained from a man in his sixties with urothelial cancer. This sample comprised PBMCs, obtained around atezolizumab (anti-PD-L1) treatment. The genes are TRBV27 and TRBJ2-5; 8 nucleotides agree with TRBD2. In nucleotides, the CDR3 is TGTGCCAGCAGTTTTGCGGGGGGTAAGACCCAGTACTTC. Translation gives CASSFAGGKTQYF.